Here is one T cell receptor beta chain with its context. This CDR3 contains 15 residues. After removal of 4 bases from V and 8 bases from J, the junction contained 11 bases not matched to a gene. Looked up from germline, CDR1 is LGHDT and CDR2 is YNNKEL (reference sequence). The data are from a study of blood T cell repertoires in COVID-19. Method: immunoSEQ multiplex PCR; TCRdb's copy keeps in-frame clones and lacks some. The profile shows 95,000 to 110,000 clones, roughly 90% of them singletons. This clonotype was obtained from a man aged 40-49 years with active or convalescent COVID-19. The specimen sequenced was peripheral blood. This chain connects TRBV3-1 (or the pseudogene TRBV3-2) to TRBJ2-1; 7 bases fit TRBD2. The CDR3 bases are TGTGCCAGCAGCCGATTTGGGAGCGGGACGGATGAGCAGTTCTTC. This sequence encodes CASSRFGSGTDEQFF.